The entry below describes one T cell receptor (beta chain). The antigen remains unidentified. The sample belongs to a study of cytomegalovirus exposure and HLA in healthy donors. Study results and caveats: Common viral pathogens seemed, in a later analysis, to connect with several of the most significant clusters. TCR beta V- and J-gene trimming, according to a later analysis, was linked to a missense DCLRE1C variant. Indistinguishable V segments such as TRBV6-2 and TRBV6-3 were excluded. In a later analysis, specific HLA alleles were associated with approximately 17,000 TCR beta sequences at a 0.05 false discovery rate.

The V and J ends lost 8 bases and 2 bases, in that order; junction bases with no gene match: 8. The CDR3 spans 16 residues. Germline V CDR1 and CDR2: SNHLY, FYNNEI. With 60 Vbeta and 13 Jbeta primers, the PCR was carried out. Profiled with immunoSEQ multiplex PCR; TCRdb holds only in-frame clones, not every one. The sample carries roughly 150,000 clones, 80% recorded once. Sequenced input: PBMCs. The origin of this receptor is a man between 18 and 35 years old in good health and CMV-seropositive. V is TRBV2 and J is TRBJ2-6; 8 positions match TRBD1. The CDR3 sequence: CASQPQGVTGANVLTF. The DNA for the CDR3 is TGTGCCAGCCAACCACAGGGGGTTACTGGGGCCAACGTCCTGACTTTC.